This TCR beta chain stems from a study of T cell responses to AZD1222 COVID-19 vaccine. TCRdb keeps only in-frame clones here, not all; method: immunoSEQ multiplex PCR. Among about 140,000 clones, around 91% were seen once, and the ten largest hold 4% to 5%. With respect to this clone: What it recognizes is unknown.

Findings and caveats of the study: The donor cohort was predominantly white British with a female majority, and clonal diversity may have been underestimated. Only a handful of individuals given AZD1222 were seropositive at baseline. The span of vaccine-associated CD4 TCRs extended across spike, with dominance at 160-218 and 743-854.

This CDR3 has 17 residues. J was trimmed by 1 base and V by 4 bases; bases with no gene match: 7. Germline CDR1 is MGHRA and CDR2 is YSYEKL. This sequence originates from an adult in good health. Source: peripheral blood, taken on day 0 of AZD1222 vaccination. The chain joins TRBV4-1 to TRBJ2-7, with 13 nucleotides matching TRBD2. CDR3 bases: TGCGCCAGCAGCCCGGGACTAGCGGGACCCAAATCCTACGAGCAGTACTTC. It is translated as CASSPGLAGPKSYEQYF.